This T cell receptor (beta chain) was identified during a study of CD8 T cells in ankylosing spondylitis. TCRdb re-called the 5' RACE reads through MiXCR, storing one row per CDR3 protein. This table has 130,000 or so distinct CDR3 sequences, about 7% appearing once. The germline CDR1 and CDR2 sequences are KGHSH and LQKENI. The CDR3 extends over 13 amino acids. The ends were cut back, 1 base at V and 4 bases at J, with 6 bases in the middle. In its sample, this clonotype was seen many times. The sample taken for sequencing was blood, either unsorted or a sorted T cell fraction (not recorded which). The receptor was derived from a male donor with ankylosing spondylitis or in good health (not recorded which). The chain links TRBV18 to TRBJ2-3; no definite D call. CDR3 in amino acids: CASSPREADTQYF. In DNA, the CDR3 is TGTGCCAGCTCACCACGAGAGGCAGATACGCAGTATTTT.